This entry lists 24 T cell receptor beta chains sequenced from one sample in a study of neurological immune-mediated disorders. The time point was: technical triplicate 2. A single record per CDR3 protein comes from TCRdb applying MiXCR to the 5' RACE reads. This table has about 59,000 distinct CDR3 sequences, approximately 25% appearing once. The source material was PBMCs. The origin of the receptors is a man between 60 and 75 years old with HTLV-1-associated myelopathy (HAM/TSP).

This clonotype has a handful of counts. The DNA of the CDR3 is TGCGCCAGCAGCTCATCTTACAGGGGGGAGACCCAGTACTTC. Its protein product is CASSSSYRGETQYF. V usage is TRBV5-1 and J usage is TRBJ2-5, with 8 bases matching TRBD1. V was clipped by 3 bases and J by 5 bases; unmatched bases: 6. This CDR3 contains 14 residues. CDR1 SGHRS and CDR2 YFSETQ come from the germline V gene.

This clonotype was seen ten or more times. The chain links TRBV20-1 to TRBJ1-5, with a possible D match to TRBD1 (6 bases). The V end was cut by 2 bases, the J end by 1 base, with 9 bases between. Germline CDR1 DFQATT, CDR2 SNEGSKA (reference sequence). The CDR3 contains 14 residues. Here the CDR3 DNA reads TGCAGTGCTAGAAGACAGGCAAGCAATCAGCCCCAGCATTTT. Protein sequence: CSARRQASNQPQHF.

This clonotype has at least ten counts. This chain joins TRBV20-1 and TRBJ1-4, with 8 bases aligning to TRBD1. CDR1 is DFQATT and CDR2 is SNEGSKA in the germline V gene (reference sequence). This CDR3 comprises 13 residues. The junction had 6 bases not matched to a gene; V was cut back by 5 bases and J by 7 bases. DNA for the CDR3: TGCAGTGCTGCCAGGGGGCGCGGTGAAAAACTGTTTTTT. It yields the protein CSAARGRGEKLFF.

This clonotype appeared many times. This chain links TRBV6-1 with TRBJ1-1, with D tentatively TRBD1 (5 bases). Per germline, CDR1 MNHNS and CDR2 SASEGT. This CDR3 has 15 amino acids. V was cut by 7 bases and J by 3 bases, with 18 bases left in between. The CDR3 nucleotides read TGTGCCAGCACTGAGACACTTTGGGGCTACACTGAAGCTTTCTTT. Its translation: CASTETLWGYTEAFF.

This clonotype was counted ten times or more. The chain is built from TRBV20-1 and TRBJ1-5; 7 bases are shared with TRBD1. V trimming: 0 bases; J trimming: 0 bases; junction bases outside the gene matches: 5. The CDR3 runs to 16 residues. Germline values: CDR1 DFQATT, CDR2 SNEGSKA (reference sequence). In nucleotides, the CDR3 is TGCAGTGCTAGAGAACCTAACAGGGGTAGCAATCAGCCCCAGCATTTT. It specifies CSAREPNRGSNQPQHF.

This clonotype was counted many times. This chain links TRBV5-6 with TRBJ2-7, with 13 bases that match TRBD2. The CDR3 loop spans 14 amino acids. The junction had 2 bases not matched to a gene; V was cut back by 2 bases and J by 6 bases. CDR1 is SGHDT, CDR2 YYEEEE, per germline. CDR3: CASSLGTSGTEQYF. The CDR3, as DNA: TGTGCCAGCAGCTTAGGGACTAGCGGGACCGAGCAGTACTTC.

In its sample, this clonotype was seen many times. J is TRBJ2-5 and V is TRBV5-4, with TRBD1 matching over 7 bases. The V segment lost 6 bases and the J segment 5 bases; nucleotides outside the gene matches: 4. The length of the CDR3 is 12 residues. Germline CDR1 SGHNT, CDR2 YYREEE (reference sequence). DNA for the CDR3: TGTGCCAGCAATTTCAGGGGGGAGACCCAGTACTTC. Its protein product is CASNFRGETQYF.

This clonotype was observed many times. CDR3 sequence: CSARSGAGGPLEQYF. DNA for the CDR3: TGCAGCGCCCGATCTGGGGCGGGAGGGCCGCTCGAGCAGTACTTC. The chain links TRBV29-1 to TRBJ2-7; 9 bases align to TRBD2. The CDR3 loop spans 15 amino acids. V was clipped by 7 bases and J by 6 bases; unmatched bases: 16. The germline V gene encodes CDR1 SQVTM and CDR2 ANQGSEA.

This clonotype was recorded many times. The V call is TRBV20-1, the J call TRBJ1-1; D remains unclear. V was trimmed by 1 base and J by 6 bases, leaving 15 bases between them. This CDR3 has 14 amino acids. Germline assignment: CDR1 DFQATT and CDR2 SNEGSKA (reference sequence). CDR3 in amino acids: CSARGRTRAAEAFF. For the CDR3, the DNA is TGCAGTGCTAGAGGGAGAACTCGGGCTGCTGAAGCTTTCTTT.

The rearrangement uses TRBV5-5 and TRBJ1-6; 10 bases match TRBD1. The CDR3 is 14 residues long. CDR1 SGHKS and CDR2 YYEKEE come from the germline V gene (reference sequence). Unmatched junction bases numbered 5, after V lost 4 bases and J lost 10 bases. CDR3 amino acids: CASSLGDRGSPLHF. CDR3 nucleotides: TGTGCCAGCAGCCTAGGGGACAGGGGCTCACCCCTCCACTTT.

DNA for the CDR3: TGTGCCAGTTATTCGACAAACACCATATATTTT. Translation gives CASYSTNTIYF. This chain links TRBV6-5 with TRBJ1-3; D gene unclear. CDR3 size: 11 residues. Germline-derived CDR1 and CDR2 are MNHEY and SVGAGI. V dropped 9 bases and J dropped 6 bases, with 9 bases sitting between them.

This clonotype was seen ten or more times. DNA for the CDR3: TGCAGCGTCAGACAGGGAATTGAACTAGCGGGCGCCCCGGGGGAGCTGTTTTTT. It translates to CSVRQGIELAGAPGELFF. This rearrangement joins TRBV29-1 to TRBJ2-2; TRBD2 agrees at 9 bases. Germline V gives CDR1 SQVTM, CDR2 ANQGSEA. Trimming at V came to 6 bases and at J to 8 bases, leaving 22 bases not matched to a gene. The CDR3 length is 18 residues.

Ten or more counts support this clonotype. The chain carries TRBV7-9 and TRBJ1-2; perhaps TRBD1 as D (6 bases). Germline CDR1 is SEHNR and CDR2 is FQNEAQ (reference sequence). V lost 8 bases, J lost 8 bases, and 21 bases lay in between. This CDR3 has 14 residues. Here the CDR3 reads CASALQGGWDGYTF. The CDR3 DNA sequence: TGTGCCAGCGCCCTACAGGGAGGGTGGGACGGCTACACCTTC. The complete variable domain, with remaining parts taken from reference TRBV7-9 and TRBJ1-2, reads DTGVSQNPRHKITKRGQNVTFRCDPISEHNRLYWYRQTLGQGPEFLTYFQNEAQLEKSRLLSDRFSAERPKGSFSTLEIQRTEQGDSAMYLCASALQGGWDGYTFGSGTRLTVV.

The genes are TRBV12-3 or TRBV12-4 and TRBJ1-1; a weak D match, TRBD1 (5 bases). The CDR3 consists of 14 residues. Trimming took 2 bases from V and 2 from J, leaving 9 bases between them. Here the CDR3 DNA reads TGTGCCAGCAGTTTATCAGGGTACAACACTGAAGCTTTCTTT. Its protein is CASSLSGYNTEAFF.

This clonotype was counted only a few times. The chain has TRBV4-1 and TRBJ2-7; D remains ambiguous. The CDR3 has 14 amino acids. V was cut by 1 base and J by 3 bases, with 10 bases left in between. Germline CDR1 is MGHRA and CDR2 is YSYEKL. This CDR3 reads CASSQGYSNYEQYF. CDR3 DNA sequence: TGCGCCAGCAGCCAAGGATATTCGAACTACGAGCAGTACTTC.

V is TRBV11-2 and J is TRBJ2-1; TRBD2 matches at 9 bases. Per germline, CDR1 SGHAT and CDR2 FQNNGV. The CDR3 covers 15 residues. Losses at the gene ends were 3 bases for V and 3 bases for J; bases not matched to a gene: 3. As DNA, the CDR3 is TGTGCCAGCAGCTTCGGACTAGCGATCTACAATGAGCAGTTCTTC. It codes for CASSFGLAIYNEQFF.

This clonotype was detected many times. CDR3 in amino acids: CASSSSLRGSSGANVLTF. The CDR3 DNA is TGCGCCAGCAGCTCGTCCCTCAGGGGATCCTCTGGGGCCAACGTCCTGACTTTC. The J gene is TRBJ2-6, the V gene TRBV5-1, with a weak D call TRBD1 (6 bases). CDR3 length equals 18 residues. Trimming stripped 3 bases from V and 0 bases from J, with 16 bases between. Germline V gene sequence: CDR1 SGHRS, CDR2 YFSETQ.

This clonotype showed up many times. This chain connects TRBV12-3 or TRBV12-4 to TRBJ2-5, with 7 bases that match TRBD1. The V gene end was trimmed by 6 bases and the J gene end by 2 bases; junction bases not matched to a gene: 3. The CDR3 has 13 residues. DNA for the CDR3: TGTGCCAGCAGGGGACAGTCTCAAGAGACCCAGTACTTC. This sequence encodes CASRGQSQETQYF.

This clonotype has at least ten counts. J is TRBJ1-2 and V is TRBV6-5; D is ambiguous. The CDR3 extends over 16 amino acids. V lost 0 bases, J lost 4 bases, and 15 bases lay in between. Germline assignment: CDR1 MNHEY and CDR2 SVGAGI. The CDR3 region has the DNA TGTGCCAGCAGTTACTCCCCGACAATCGAAGGCTATGGCTACACCTTC. It translates to CASSYSPTIEGYGYTF.

This clonotype is deemed medium-sized (0.01 to 0.1%). A read error may produce the germline difference seen at one junction end. The chain couples TRBV29-1 to TRBJ2-5, with D possibly matching TRBD1 (6 bases). Germline values: CDR1 SQVTM, CDR2 ANQGSEA. The CDR3 runs to 13 residues. For the CDR3, the DNA is TGTGCTAGTACAGGGTGGCCCAGAGAGACCCAGTACTTC. Amino acids: CASTGWPRETQYF.

In this sample, this clonotype turned up many times. The J gene is TRBJ2-5, the V gene TRBV2; TRBD2 agrees at 10 bases. After removal of 8 bases from V and 5 bases from J, the junction contained 8 bases not matched to a gene. The CDR3 loop spans 14 amino acids. Germline CDR1 SNHLY, CDR2 FYNNEI. The CDR3 region is CASRTPGLAETQYF. The CDR3 nucleotides are TGTGCCAGCCGTACACCGGGACTAGCGGAGACCCAGTACTTC.

This clonotype has at least ten counts. V is TRBV27 and J is TRBJ1-2, with a possible D match to TRBD1 (5 bases). The CDR3 has 13 residues. V dropped 4 bases and J dropped 5 bases, with 11 bases sitting between them. Germline V CDR1 and CDR2: MNHEY, SMNVEV (reference sequence). The CDR3 loop is CASSYGARYGYTF. CDR3 bases: TGTGCCAGCAGTTACGGGGCTCGATATGGCTACACCTTC.

This clonotype was seen ten or more times. The rearrangement links TRBV12-3 or TRBV12-4 to TRBJ1-2, with a weak D call TRBD1 (6 bases). Trimming stripped 3 bases from V and 8 bases from J, with 10 bases between. The CDR3 has 12 residues. CDR3 amino acids: CASSFLGQGYTF. The CDR3 DNA is TGTGCCAGCAGTTTCTTGGGACAAGGCTACACCTTC.

This clonotype was counted only a few times. The chain couples TRBV20-1 to TRBJ2-7; the match to TRBD1 covers 12 bases. Trimming cost V 3 bases and J 2 bases; bases outside gene matches: 2. Germline CDR1 and CDR2: DFQATT and SNEGSKA (reference sequence). CDR3 length: 14 amino acids. The CDR3: CSARGDRGPYEQYF. The CDR3 DNA follows: TGCAGTGCTAGGGGGGACAGGGGGCCCTACGAGCAGTACTTC.